A single sample gave rise to the 28 T cell receptor beta chains below, sequenced in a study of blood T cells in healthy people across ages (dated by TCRdb to between 2015 and 2016). The method behind the library was 5' RACE. Sequenced using an Illumina HiSeq 2500. A second PCR of roughly 7 to 11 cycles was performed with a sample-barcoded 5' primer and a J-beta primer mix. The public reads were quality trimmed at Q25 with fastp and then assembled into clones with MiXCR by TCRdb, keeping productive beta chains. Duplicate CDR3 protein sequences are folded into a single record with the most common DNA and genes. The sample data list 730,000 or so distinct CDR3 sequences, and roughly two fifths of these were observed just once. The ten largest clones represent 20% to 25% of the sample. Sequencing was carried out using blood. The receptors originated from a woman aged 55-69 years in good health.

This clonotype has at least ten counts. The gene calls are TRBV27 and TRBJ2-1; D may be TRBD1 (5 bases). Germline V gene sequence: CDR1 MNHEY, CDR2 SMNVEV (reference sequence). V was cut by 5 bases and J by 3 bases, with 8 bases left in between. This CDR3 region has 13 residues. The CDR3 loop is CASSMTDYNEQFF. In nucleotides, the CDR3 is TGTGCCAGCAGTATGACAGACTACAATGAGCAGTTCTTC.

This clonotype came up a few times. The J gene is TRBJ2-2, the V gene TRBV28; D gene unclear. Germline V gives CDR1 MDHEN, CDR2 SYDVKM. The CDR3 is 12 amino acids. Trimming took off 3 bases at V and 7 bases at J, with 6 bases between the two ends. CDR3 bases: TGTGCCAGCAGTTTGACCGTCGGGGAGCTGTTTTTT. The encoded protein is CASSLTVGELFF.

This clonotype has a handful of counts. The genes are TRBV20-1 and TRBJ2-1; the match to TRBD2 covers 10 bases. J was trimmed by 2 bases and V by 7 bases; bases with no gene match: 8. Germline loops: CDR1 DFQATT, CDR2 SNEGSKA (reference sequence). The CDR3 is 15 residues long. CDR3 protein: CSVGAGGVAYNEQFF. CDR3 sequence (DNA): TGCAGTGTTGGAGCGGGAGGGGTCGCCTACAATGAGCAGTTCTTC.

The rearrangement joins TRBV30 to TRBJ2-3; 7 bases fit TRBD2. V lost 5 bases and J lost 4; bases outside the gene matches: 6. The CDR3 spans 13 residues. CDR1 is GTSNPN, CDR2 SVGIG, per germline (reference sequence). CDR3: CAWGAGSADTQYF. CDR3 coding DNA: TGTGCCTGGGGAGCGGGGAGCGCAGATACGCAGTATTTT.

The chain is built from TRBV6-6 and TRBJ1-1; 9 nucleotides match TRBD1. Germline-derived CDR1 and CDR2 are MNHNY and SVGAGI (reference sequence). This CDR3 comprises 13 residues. Trimming removed 10 bases from V and 6 bases from J; junction bases left unmatched: 9. The CDR3 DNA reads as TGTGCCACAATACAGGGGGCGCAGGCTGAAGCTTTCTTT. Residues: CATIQGAQAEAFF.

This clonotype was seen only a few times. J is TRBJ2-5 and V is TRBV29-1; 8 nucleotides align to TRBD2. Per germline, CDR1 SQVTM and CDR2 ANQGSEA. Germline trimming cut 5 bases from V and 3 bases from J; bases unmatched to any gene: 2. This CDR3 region has 12 residues. In DNA, the CDR3 is TGCAGCGTTACGACTAGCGAAGAGACCCAGTACTTC. This gives the protein CSVTTSEETQYF.

Comments on this clonotype: An end of the junction differs from the germline gene, which may be a read error. The gene calls are TRBV7-2 and TRBJ2-3, with 11 bases that match TRBD2. CDR3 length: 14 amino acids. Germline loops: CDR1 SGHTA, CDR2 FQGNSA. CDR3: CVSSLGLAADTQYF. The DNA of the CDR3 is TGTGTCAGCAGCTTGGGACTAGCGGCAGATACGCAGTATTTT.

There are many counts of this clonotype. V is TRBV5-1 and J is TRBJ2-7, with a tentative D call TRBD1 (5 bases). The CDR3 loop spans 14 amino acids. The germline V gene has CDR1 SGHRS and CDR2 YFSETQ. V was pared by 0 bases and J by 2 bases, with 9 bases between. CDR3 protein: CASSLEKGTYEQYF. CDR3 DNA: TGCGCCAGCAGCTTGGAGAAGGGGACCTACGAGCAGTACTTC.

Worth noting for this clonotype: One end of the junction is discordant with germline, which a read error may explain. The chain has TRBV3-1 and TRBJ1-1, with D tentatively TRBD1 (6 bases). Germline V CDR1 and CDR2: LGHDT, YNNKEL (reference sequence). This CDR3 is built from 13 residues. The CDR3 sequence is CASSRGRDTETFF. CDR3 nucleotide sequence: TGTGCCAGCAGCCGAGGACGGGACACTGAAACTTTCTTT.

J is TRBJ2-5 and V is TRBV6-5, with TRBD2 identical over 9 bases. The CDR3 is 14 residues long. J lost 2 bases, V lost 5 bases, and 3 bases had no gene match. CDR1 and CDR2 from the germline V gene are MNHEY and SVGAGI. Here the CDR3 DNA reads TGTGCCAGCAGTAGACTAGCGGAACAAGAGACCCAGTACTTC. The encoded protein is CASSRLAEQETQYF.

This clonotype was counted between two and nine times. The chain employs TRBV9 and TRBJ2-7; 9 bases map to TRBD2. The end of the DNA is better explained by TRBJ2-5, so the J call may be wrong. This CDR3 is 14 amino acids long. CDR1 and CDR2 (germline): SGDLS, YYNGEE. CDR3 residues: CASSAGTSGETQYF. The CDR3 nucleotides read TGTGCCAGCAGCGCGGGTACTAGCGGGGAGACCCAGTACTTC.

The chain has TRBV27 and TRBJ2-7, with D tentatively TRBD2 (5 bases). The germline V gene encodes CDR1 MNHEY and CDR2 SMNVEV (reference sequence). This CDR3 comprises 14 residues. V was pared by 6 bases and J by 0 bases, with 12 bases between. In DNA form, the CDR3 reads TGTGCCAGCAGAGGAGCGGATCGCTCCTACGAGCAGTACTTC. Translating it yields CASRGADRSYEQYF.

The chain employs TRBV24-1 and TRBJ2-3, with 7 nucleotides matching TRBD2. The CDR3 has 15 amino acids. V lost 7 bases and J lost 2; bases outside the gene matches: 8. In germline, CDR1 is KGHDR, CDR2 SFDVKD. CDR3 protein: CATSRRGLDTDTQYF. CDR3 nucleotides: TGTGCCACCAGCCGGCGGGGGTTGGACACAGATACGCAGTATTTT.

The chain carries TRBV20-1 and TRBJ2-5; tentatively, D is TRBD2 (5 bases). Germline loops: CDR1 DFQATT, CDR2 SNEGSKA (reference sequence). This CDR3 has 14 amino acids. V lost 3 bases to trimming and J lost 4 bases, with 15 bases between them. CDR3 DNA sequence: TGCAGTGCTAGTAGCCCGGGGTCGAGAGAGACCCAGTACTTC. Translated: CSASSPGSRETQYF.

This clonotype was recorded a few times. The rearrangement joins TRBV20-1 to TRBJ2-7, with a possible D match to TRBD1 (6 bases). CDR3 size: 15 residues. Trimming stripped 0 bases from V and 3 bases from J, with 15 bases between. CDR1 and CDR2 from the germline V gene are DFQATT and SNEGSKA (reference sequence). CDR3 in amino acids: CSARDLTGNIYEQYF. For the CDR3, the DNA is TGCAGTGCTAGAGACCTTACAGGGAACATCTACGAGCAGTACTTC.

Here the CDR3 reads CASSVGASLRETQYF. In nucleotides, the CDR3 is TGTGCCAGCAGCGTAGGAGCTAGCCTTCGAGAGACCCAGTACTTC. The chain carries TRBV9 and TRBJ2-5; possibly TRBD2 for D (5 bases). Looked up from germline, CDR1 is SGDLS and CDR2 is YYNGEE. This CDR3 is built from 15 residues. Trimming cost V 0 bases and J 4 bases, with 13 bases left between them.

V is TRBV5-5 and J is TRBJ2-2; D remains ambiguous. V lost 0 bases and J lost 4, with 13 bases in between. The CDR3 sequence is 16 residues long. CDR1 is SGHKS and CDR2 is YYEKEE in the germline V gene (reference sequence). CDR3 amino acids: CASSLGAGIGTGELFF. The CDR3 DNA reads as TGTGCCAGCAGCTTGGGGGCTGGGATCGGCACCGGGGAGCTGTTTTTT.

This clonotype was seen many times. The rearrangement joins TRBV3-1 to TRBJ2-7; D gene uncertain. Germline V gives CDR1 LGHDT, CDR2 YNNKEL (reference sequence). The CDR3 extends over 11 amino acids. V was cut by 4 bases and J by 5 bases, with 6 bases left in between. CDR3 protein: CASSRGDEQYF. The CDR3 DNA is TGTGCCAGCAGCCGGGGTGACGAGCAGTACTTC.

In its sample, this clonotype was seen a few times. The V and J genes are TRBV20-1 and TRBJ2-1; 12 bases align to TRBD2. Trimming cost V 6 bases and J 4 bases; bases outside gene matches: 13. CDR1 and CDR2 from the germline V gene are DFQATT and SNEGSKA (reference sequence). CDR3 length equals 17 residues. The CDR3 coding sequence is TGCAGTGCAAGTGGACTAGCGGGGACCCTTCCTTACAATGAGCAGTTCTTC. Amino acids: CSASGLAGTLPYNEQFF.

The genes are TRBV6-5 and TRBJ2-5, with a weak D call TRBD2 (5 bases). The J call is in doubt because the DNA end fits TRBJ2-7 better. The V gene's germline CDR1 is MNHEY and CDR2 SVGAGI. CDR3 size: 12 residues. This CDR3 reads CAARGNTYEQYF. DNA of the CDR3: TGTGCCGCCCGGGGAAACACATACGAGCAGTACTTC.

This clonotype was detected ten times or more. The gene calls are TRBV29-1 and TRBJ2-1; D is perhaps TRBD1 (6 bases). The CDR3 is 15 residues long. Trimming stripped 5 bases from V and 5 bases from J, with 19 bases between. Looked up from germline, CDR1 is SQVTM and CDR2 is ANQGSEA. CDR3 sequence reads: CSVTRRKGTNNEQFF. CDR3 DNA sequence: TGCAGCGTTACCCGGAGAAAGGGGACAAACAATGAGCAGTTCTTC.

The chain recombines TRBV7-6 with TRBJ1-2, with D possibly being TRBD1 (5 bases). This CDR3 has 15 amino acids. Deletions cut 5 bases from V and 7 bases from J, with 20 bases between. Germline V gene data show CDR1 as SGHVS and CDR2 as FNYEAQ. The CDR3 coding sequence is TGTGCCAGCAGCACCAGCGACTTCCAGGGAGCTGGCTACACCTTC. Encoded protein: CASSTSDFQGAGYTF.

The chain is built from TRBV29-1 and TRBJ1-1; 11 nucleotides line up with TRBD1. Trimming removed 7 bases from V and 10 bases from J; junction bases left unmatched: 5. In germline, CDR1 is SQVTM, CDR2 ANQGSEA. This CDR3 spans 11 amino acids. CDR3 DNA: TGCAGCGCGGGGACAGGGGGAGGAGCTTTCTTT. Translated: CSAGTGGGAFF.

V usage is TRBV20-1 and J usage is TRBJ2-5; 9 positions agree with TRBD1. CDR3 length: 14 residues. Per germline, CDR1 DFQATT and CDR2 SNEGSKA (reference sequence). After removal of 1 base from V and 5 bases from J, the junction contained 5 bases not matched to a gene. CDR3 nucleotides: TGCAGTGCTAGAGTGACAGGGGGGTGGGAGACCCAGTACTTC. Its translation: CSARVTGGWETQYF.

The J gene is TRBJ1-2, the V gene TRBV29-1; D remains ambiguous. Germline CDR1 SQVTM, CDR2 ANQGSEA. Trimming pared 7 bases from V and 3 bases from J, leaving 15 bases between. This CDR3 region has 13 residues. The CDR3, as DNA: TGCAGCGCTTCTACAGACATCTACTATGGCTACACCTTC. Translation gives CSASTDIYYGYTF.

This clonotype has only a few counts. The chain couples TRBV9 to TRBJ2-1, with D hard to call. The CDR3 extends over 13 amino acids. The germline CDR1 and CDR2 sequences are SGDLS and YYNGEE. V was cut by 0 bases and J by 7 bases, with 8 bases left in between. CDR3 DNA: TGTGCCAGCAGCGTAGACGTTTTGAATGAGCAGTTCTTC. Residues: CASSVDVLNEQFF.

This chain links TRBV6-1 with TRBJ2-7; 12 nucleotides line up with TRBD1. CDR3 length: 17 residues. The germline CDR1 and CDR2 sequences are MNHNS and SASEGT. V gave up 2 bases and J gave up 0 bases; unmatched junction bases: 5. CDR3 region: CASSEWDRGPSSYEQYF. As DNA, the CDR3 is TGTGCCAGCAGTGAATGGGACAGGGGGCCGAGCTCCTACGAGCAGTACTTC.

This clonotype has only one observation. The chain links TRBV20-1 to TRBJ2-1; D ambiguous. Germline V gene sequence: CDR1 DFQATT, CDR2 SNEGSKA (reference sequence). The CDR3 covers 14 residues. The germline V and J ends were trimmed by 3 bases and 4 bases, with 13 bases remaining between them. CDR3 sequence (DNA): TGCAGTGCTAGCCGCCGTGACTTGTACAATGAGCAGTTCTTC. Translated: CSASRRDLYNEQFF.